What follows are 23 T cell receptor beta chains derived from one specimen sequenced in a study of T cell responses to AZD1222 COVID-19 vaccine. Clones were sequenced by immunoSEQ multiplex PCR, and TCRdb holds only the in-frame ones, with some missing. Here the sample spans around 100,000 clones, over 75% being singletons. The input for sequencing was peripheral blood, taken on day 0 of MenACWY control vaccination. The receptor source for this set is an adult in good health.

This chain connects TRBV29-1 to TRBJ1-5; no firm D call. Trimming removed 4 bases from V and 0 bases from J, with 7 bases in between. This CDR3 is built from 13 residues. The germline V gene encodes CDR1 SQVTM and CDR2 ANQGSEA. The chain's CDR3 is CSVALDSNQPQHF. The CDR3 DNA sequence: TGCAGCGTTGCGCTAGATAGCAATCAGCCCCAGCATTTT.

The rearrangement joins TRBV4-1 to TRBJ2-1, with no clear D. The V gene's germline CDR1 is MGHRA and CDR2 YSYEKL. This CDR3 is 17 amino acids long. Trimming removed 4 bases at V and 8 bases at J, with 24 bases between. The CDR3 spells CASSLRPSSSVPHEQFF. The CDR3 nucleotides are TGCGCCAGCAGCCTCAGACCCTCCTCTTCCGTACCCCATGAGCAGTTCTTC.

This chain's CDR3 is CASSSDSGNTEAFF. Written as DNA, the CDR3 is TGTGCCAGCAGCTCGGACAGCGGTAACACTGAAGCTTTCTTT. The chain employs TRBV7-2 and TRBJ1-1; the D gene is possibly TRBD1 (6 bases). The ends were cut back, 4 bases at V and 2 bases at J, with 11 bases in the middle. The CDR3 is 14 amino acids. Germline CDR1 SGHTA, CDR2 FQGNSA.

The chain uses TRBV11-2 and TRBJ2-7; D might be TRBD2 (6 bases). The CDR3 sequence is 15 residues long. Germline V gives CDR1 SGHAT, CDR2 FQNNGV. V was shortened by 5 bases and J by 6 bases, with 20 bases between the two germline ends. DNA of the CDR3: TGTGCCAGCAGCCCGCTGGCGGGATTGATTGGCGAGCAGTACTTC. This codes for CASSPLAGLIGEQYF. The full variable domain, with the rest looked up from reference TRBV11-2 and TRBJ2-7, is EAGVAQSPRYKIIEKRQSVAFWCNPISGHATLYWYQQILGQGPKLLIQFQNNGVVDDSQLPKDRFSAERLKGVDSTLKIQPAKLEDSAVYLCASSPLAGLIGEQYFGPGTRLTVT.

The chain joins TRBV30 to TRBJ2-7, with 9 bases fitting TRBD1. J gave up 6 bases and V 0 bases, and 6 bases lay outside the gene matches. CDR1 is GTSNPN and CDR2 is SVGIG in the germline V gene (reference sequence). The CDR3 is 14 amino acids. The CDR3 reads CAWSVTGTGREQYF. In DNA form, the CDR3 reads TGTGCCTGGAGTGTAACGGGGACAGGGCGCGAGCAGTACTTC.

The chain joins TRBV19 to TRBJ2-3, with D possibly TRBD2 on 5 matching bases. The V and J ends lost 5 bases and 6 bases respectively, with 9 bases between them. This CDR3 region has 12 residues. Germline CDR1 and CDR2: LNHDA and SQIVND (reference sequence). CDR3 loop: CASSGSADTQYF. The CDR3 nucleotides read TGTGCCAGTAGTGGGAGTGCGGATACGCAGTATTTT.

The table lists this clone with a count of one. This chain joins TRBV29-1 and TRBJ1-1; 7 bases are a match to TRBD1. The CDR3 contains 13 residues. V dropped 7 bases and J dropped 1; count of bases not matched to a gene: 6. From germline, CDR1 is SQVTM and CDR2 ANQGSEA. CDR3 loop: CSAQQGRNTEAFF. In DNA form, the CDR3 reads TGCAGCGCACAACAGGGGCGGAACACTGAAGCTTTCTTT. The full variable domain, rest sourced from reference TRBV29-1 and TRBJ1-1, is SAVISQKPSRDICQRGTSLTIQCQVDSQVTMMFWYRQQPGQSLTLIATANQGSEATYESGFVIDKFPISRPNLTFSTLTVSNMSPEDSSIYLCSAQQGRNTEAFFGQGTRLTVV.

In this sample, this clone turned up once. The rearrangement links TRBV28 to TRBJ1-1; 10 bases match TRBD1. CDR1 is MDHEN, CDR2 SYDVKM, per germline. CDR3 length equals 16 residues. Trimming at V came to 2 bases and at J to 5 bases, leaving 8 bases not matched to a gene. In DNA form, the CDR3 reads TGTGCCAGCAGTTTAGCCGGGACAGGGGCCGGAACTGAAGCTTTCTTT. It encodes CASSLAGTGAGTEAFF.

This clone was found once. The chain couples TRBV18 to TRBJ2-7; the D is unclear. V dropped 0 bases and J dropped 9 bases, with 12 bases sitting between them. This CDR3 has 13 amino acids. Germline CDR1 reads KGHSH; CDR2 reads LQKENI. The CDR3 coding sequence is TGTGCCAGCTCACCACCTAACCCCCTCCGGCAGTACTTC. Protein: CASSPPNPLRQYF. Full variable domain (rest looked up from reference TRBV18 and TRBJ2-7): NAGVMQNPRHLVRRRGQEARLRCSPMKGHSHVYWYRQLPEEGLKFMVYLQKENIIDESGMPKERFSAEFPKEGPSILRIQQVVRGDSAAYFCASSPPNPLRQYFGPGTRLTVT.

CDR3 sequence reads: CASSPNRQGLYQPQHF. The CDR3 coding sequence is TGTGCCAGTAGTCCAAACAGACAGGGTCTTTATCAGCCCCAGCATTTT. The chain links TRBV19 to TRBJ1-5; 7 bases match TRBD1. Looked up from germline, CDR1 is LNHDA and CDR2 is SQIVND (reference sequence). This CDR3 contains 16 residues. Unmatched junction bases numbered 12, after V lost 5 bases and J lost 5 bases.

DNA of the CDR3: TGTGCCAGCACCCCCCGAGCGGTCAGCTCCTACAATGAGCAGTTCTTC. Translating gives CASTPRAVSSYNEQFF. The rearrangement joins TRBV28 to TRBJ2-1, with a tentative D call TRBD2 (5 bases). Germline V gene data show CDR1 as MDHEN and CDR2 as SYDVKM. With 7 bases removed from V and 0 bases from J, the gap between germline ends came to 16 bases. The CDR3 totals 16 residues.

The chain has TRBV28 and TRBJ2-7, with 8 bases lining up with TRBD1. Germline V gene sequence: CDR1 MDHEN, CDR2 SYDVKM. V was pared by 6 bases and J by 2 bases, with 3 bases of the junction left unmatched. This CDR3 has 13 amino acids. The CDR3 DNA reads TGTGCCAGCAGGTTGACAGGGGCCTACGAGCAGTACTTC. It encodes CASRLTGAYEQYF.

The chain couples TRBV28 to TRBJ2-7; tentatively, D is TRBD1 (7 bases). CDR3 size: 15 residues. From germline, CDR1 is MDHEN and CDR2 SYDVKM. The ends were cut back, 3 bases at V and 4 bases at J, with 16 bases in the middle. The DNA of the CDR3 is TGTGCCAGCAGTTTTGGAGGGGGCTTGGGTTACGAGCAGTACTTC. This codes for CASSFGGGLGYEQYF.

The chain is built from TRBV2 and TRBJ1-3; D call uncertain. Germline V gene sequence: CDR1 SNHLY, CDR2 FYNNEI. The CDR3 consists of 14 residues. Trimming shortened V by 6 bases and J by 0 bases, and 9 bases separated the two germline ends. The CDR3 is CASRRAVSGNTIYF. The CDR3 nucleotides read TGTGCCAGCAGAAGGGCAGTCTCTGGAAACACCATATATTTT.

The rearrangement uses TRBV7-8 and TRBJ2-5, with D unclear. Germline loops: CDR1 SGHVS, CDR2 FQNEAQ. The CDR3 runs to 15 residues. Trimming shortened V by 5 bases and J by 14 bases, and 27 bases separated the two germline ends. DNA of the CDR3: TGTGCCAGCAGCCCTCCCGGGTCAGCAATTGTTAGGTCCTACTTC. Its protein product is CASSPPGSAIVRSYF. Full variable domain (missing parts from reference TRBV7-8 and TRBJ2-5): GAGVSQSPRYKVAKRGQDVALRCDPISGHVSLFWYQQALGQGPEFLTYFQNEAQLDKSGLPSDRFFAERPEGSVSTLKIQRTQQEDSAVYLCASSPPGSAIVRSYFGPGTRLLVL.

The chain has TRBV7-2 and TRBJ2-1; D may be TRBD1 or TRBD2 (5 bases each). The CDR3 runs 14 residues. Germline V gives CDR1 SGHTA, CDR2 FQGNSA. V lost 4 bases to trimming and J lost 6 bases, with 13 bases between them. CDR3 nucleotide sequence: TGTGCCAGCAGCTCGGGACCCTTTTCCAATGAGCAGTTCTTC. It specifies CASSSGPFSNEQFF. Filled out from reference TRBV7-2 and TRBJ2-1, the complete variable domain reads GAGVSQSPSNKVTEKGKDVELRCDPISGHTALYWYRQSLGQGLEFLIYFQGNSAPDKSGLPSDRFSAERTGGSVSTLTIQRTQQEDSAVYLCASSSGPFSNEQFFGPGTRLTVL.

This chain uses TRBV28 with TRBJ1-5; D is ambiguous. This CDR3 is 14 amino acids long. Germline loops: CDR1 MDHEN, CDR2 SYDVKM. V dropped 6 bases and J dropped 4 bases, with 13 bases sitting between them. The DNA of the CDR3 is TGTGCCAGCAGACCCCCCGCAGGTAATCAGCCCCAGCATTTT. Protein: CASRPPAGNQPQHF.

The rearrangement joins TRBV7-2 to TRBJ2-7; 12 bases line up with TRBD2. CDR3 length: 17 residues. The trim removed 1 base at V and 1 base at J, leaving 5 bases unmatched. The germline V gene has CDR1 SGHTA and CDR2 FQGNSA. CDR3 residues: CASSLGLAGGGSYEQYF. In DNA form, the CDR3 reads TGTGCCAGCAGCTTAGGGCTAGCGGGAGGGGGATCCTACGAGCAGTACTTC.

The chain couples TRBV10-1 to TRBJ1-5; 8 bases align to TRBD1. Per germline, CDR1 WNHNN and CDR2 SYGVQD (reference sequence). The CDR3 consists of 12 residues. J gave up 6 bases and V 9 bases, and 4 bases lay outside the gene matches. The CDR3 reads CARDRGGQPQHF. The DNA of the CDR3 is TGCGCCAGAGACAGGGGTGGTCAGCCCCAGCATTTT.

The chain combines TRBV7-2 with TRBJ1-2; TRBD1 is a possible D gene (5 bases). The germline V and J ends were trimmed by 5 bases and 8 bases, with 15 bases remaining between them. CDR3 length equals 13 residues. Germline V gene sequence: CDR1 SGHTA, CDR2 FQGNSA. The CDR3 reads CASSTRDGLGYTF. The CDR3 DNA reads as TGTGCCAGCAGCACAAGGGACGGCTTAGGCTACACCTTC.

The rearrangement uses TRBV11-2 and TRBJ2-7; D may be TRBD2 (6 bases). The CDR3 runs to 15 residues. Looked up from germline, CDR1 is SGHAT and CDR2 is FQNNGV. The germline V and J ends were trimmed by 1 base and 0 bases, with 10 bases remaining between them. CDR3 loop: CASSLGAGPSYEQYF. CDR3 sequence (DNA): TGTGCCAGCAGCTTAGGGGCGGGGCCCTCCTACGAGCAGTACTTC.

The chain recombines TRBV3-1 (or the pseudogene TRBV3-2) with TRBJ2-1; TRBD1 matches at 8 bases. Germline loops: CDR1 LGHDT, CDR2 YNNKEL (reference sequence). The V and J ends lost 4 bases and 6 bases, in that order; junction bases with no gene match: 11. The CDR3 has 16 amino acids. The CDR3 bases are TGTGCCAGCAGCCTCTCCTTCGGACAGGGAATCAATGAGCAGTTCTTC. This encodes CASSLSFGQGINEQFF.

The chain joins TRBV27 to TRBJ1-6; TRBD1 might be the D (6 bases). Trimming removed 6 bases from V and 9 bases from J, with 9 bases in between. Germline values: CDR1 MNHEY, CDR2 SMNVEV (reference sequence). CDR3 size: 12 residues. CDR3 amino acids: CASRARGSPLHF. In DNA, the CDR3 is TGTGCCAGCAGGGCCAGGGGTTCACCCCTCCACTTT.